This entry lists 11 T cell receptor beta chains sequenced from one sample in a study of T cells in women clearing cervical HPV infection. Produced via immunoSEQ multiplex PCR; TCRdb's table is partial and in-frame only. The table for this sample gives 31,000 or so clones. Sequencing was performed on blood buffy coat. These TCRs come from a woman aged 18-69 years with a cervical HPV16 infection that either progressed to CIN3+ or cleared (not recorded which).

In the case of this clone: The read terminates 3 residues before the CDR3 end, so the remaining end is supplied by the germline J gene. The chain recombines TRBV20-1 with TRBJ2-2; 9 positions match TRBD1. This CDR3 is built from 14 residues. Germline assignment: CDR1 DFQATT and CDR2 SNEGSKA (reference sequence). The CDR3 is CSATKGQGHEKLFF. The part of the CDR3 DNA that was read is TGCAGTGCCACCAAGGGACAGGGACACGAAAAG.

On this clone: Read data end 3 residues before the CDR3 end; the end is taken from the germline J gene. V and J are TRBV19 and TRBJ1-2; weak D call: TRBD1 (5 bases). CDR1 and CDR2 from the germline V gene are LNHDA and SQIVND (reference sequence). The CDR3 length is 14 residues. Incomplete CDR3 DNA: TGTGCCAGTAGCCGAAGGGGTTCCTACAATGAC. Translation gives CASSRRGSYND. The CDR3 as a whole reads CASSRRGSYNDYTF.

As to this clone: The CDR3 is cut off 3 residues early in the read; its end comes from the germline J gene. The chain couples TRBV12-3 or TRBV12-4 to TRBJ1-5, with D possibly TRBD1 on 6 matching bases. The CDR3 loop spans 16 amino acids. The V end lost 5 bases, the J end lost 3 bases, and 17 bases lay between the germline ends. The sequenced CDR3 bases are TGTGCCAGCAGTGGAGTAGGGGGGGCCTTCAATCAGCCC. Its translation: CASSGVGGAFNQP. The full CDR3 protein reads CASSGVGGAFNQPQHF.

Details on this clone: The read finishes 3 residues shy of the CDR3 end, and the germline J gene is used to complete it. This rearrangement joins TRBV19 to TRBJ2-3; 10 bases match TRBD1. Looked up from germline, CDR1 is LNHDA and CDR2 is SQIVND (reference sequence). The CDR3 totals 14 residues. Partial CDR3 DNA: TGTGCCAGTAGTATTGGACAGGGGGTCCAGCCG. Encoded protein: CASSIGQGVQP. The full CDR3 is CASSIGQGVQPQYF.

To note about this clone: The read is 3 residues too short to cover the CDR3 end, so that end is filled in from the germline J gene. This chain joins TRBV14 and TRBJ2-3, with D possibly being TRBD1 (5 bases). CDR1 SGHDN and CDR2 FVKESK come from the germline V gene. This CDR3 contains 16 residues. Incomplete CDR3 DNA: TGTGCCAGCAGCTCCGGCCTGGCAGGGCGGAAAGAGACG. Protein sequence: CASSSGLAGRKET. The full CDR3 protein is CASSSGLAGRKETQYF.

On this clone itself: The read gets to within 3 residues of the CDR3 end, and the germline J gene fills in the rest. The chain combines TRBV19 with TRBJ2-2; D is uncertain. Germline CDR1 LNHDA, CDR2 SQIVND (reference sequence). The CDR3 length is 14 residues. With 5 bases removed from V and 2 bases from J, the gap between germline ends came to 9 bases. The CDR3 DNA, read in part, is TGTGCCAGTAGTGGGCAGGTTAACACCGGGGAG. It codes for CASSGQVNTGE. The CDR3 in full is CASSGQVNTGELFF.

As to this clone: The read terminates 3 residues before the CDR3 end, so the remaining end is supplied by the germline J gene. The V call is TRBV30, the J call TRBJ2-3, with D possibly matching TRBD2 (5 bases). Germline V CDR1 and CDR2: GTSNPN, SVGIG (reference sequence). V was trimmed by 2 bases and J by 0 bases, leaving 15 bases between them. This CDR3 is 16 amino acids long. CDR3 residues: CAWSPSGGYSTDTQYF. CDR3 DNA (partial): TGTGCCTGGAGTCCGTCGGGCGGGTATAGCACAGATACG.

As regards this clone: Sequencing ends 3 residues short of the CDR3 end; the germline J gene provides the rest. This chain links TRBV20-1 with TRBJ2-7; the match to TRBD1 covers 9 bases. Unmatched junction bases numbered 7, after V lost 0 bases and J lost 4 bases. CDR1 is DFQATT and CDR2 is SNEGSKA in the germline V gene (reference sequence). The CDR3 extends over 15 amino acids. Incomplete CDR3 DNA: TGCAGTGCTAGAGATCGGGGGACAGGGCAGTACGAG. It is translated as CSARDRGTGQYE. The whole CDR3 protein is CSARDRGTGQYEQYF.

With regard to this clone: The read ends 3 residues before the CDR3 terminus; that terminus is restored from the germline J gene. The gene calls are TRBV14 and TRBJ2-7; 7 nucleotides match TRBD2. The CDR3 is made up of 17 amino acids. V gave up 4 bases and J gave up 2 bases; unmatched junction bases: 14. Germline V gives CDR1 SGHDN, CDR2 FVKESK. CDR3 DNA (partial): TGTGCCAGCAGCCGCCCCCTAGGACTAGATGGGACCTACGAG. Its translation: CASSRPLGLDGTYE. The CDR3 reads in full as CASSRPLGLDGTYEQYF.

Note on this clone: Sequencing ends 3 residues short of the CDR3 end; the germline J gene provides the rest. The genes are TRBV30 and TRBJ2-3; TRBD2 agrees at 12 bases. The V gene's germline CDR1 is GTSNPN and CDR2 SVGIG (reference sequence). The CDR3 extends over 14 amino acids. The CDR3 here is CAWSVASGGGTQYF. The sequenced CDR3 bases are TGTGCCTGGAGTGTCGCTAGCGGGGGGGGGACG.

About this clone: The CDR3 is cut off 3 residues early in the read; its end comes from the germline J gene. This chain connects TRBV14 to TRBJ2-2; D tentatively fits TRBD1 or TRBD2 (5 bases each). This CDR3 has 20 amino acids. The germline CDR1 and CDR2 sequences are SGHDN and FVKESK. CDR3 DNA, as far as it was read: TGTGCCAGCAGCCAAGAGAGGGCCAGGGAATTGATCCCCTATAATTCACCG. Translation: CASSQERARELIPYNSP. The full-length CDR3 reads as CASSQERARELIPYNSPLFF. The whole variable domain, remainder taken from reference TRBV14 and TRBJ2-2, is EAGVTQFPSHSVIEKGQTVTLRCDPISGHDNLYWYRRVMGKEIKFLLHFVKESKQDESGMPNNRFLAERTGGTYSTLKVQPAELEDSGVYFCASSQERARELIPYNSPLFFGEGSRLTVL.